Only a few counts were recorded for the clone carrying this T cell receptor (beta chain). What it binds is not known. The sample is drawn from a study of cytomegalovirus exposure and HLA in healthy donors. The study, taken as a whole, reports: Specificity for CMV antigens was confirmed in vitro for three of the CMV-associated chains. Cytomegalovirus association was listed for about 150 TCR beta chains.

In the PCR, 60 Vbeta and 13 Jbeta primers were used. Method: immunoSEQ multiplex PCR; TCRdb's copy keeps in-frame clones and lacks some. Seen here are approximately 170,000 clones, 70% to 80% observed once, and the top ten hold about 1.6%. Material for sequencing was PBMCs. The sequence came from a man aged 35 to 55 in good health and CMV-seronegative.

CDR3 sequence reads: CASSLDPSGGYTF. The CDR3 coding sequence is TGCGCCAGCAGCTTGGACCCGTCGGGTGGCTACACCTTC. This chain links TRBV5-1 with TRBJ1-2; D is undetermined. The V end lost 0 bases, the J end lost 7 bases, and 10 bases lay between the germline ends. The length of the CDR3 is 13 residues. Germline V CDR1 and CDR2: SGHRS, YFSETQ.